The 29 T cell receptor beta chains in this list originate from one sample, sequenced in a study of T cell changes during pregnancy in multiple sclerosis. Profiled with immunoSEQ multiplex PCR; TCRdb holds only in-frame clones, not every one. Of about 27,000 clones in the sample, roughly 90% were seen once. Material: CD8+ T cells from peripheral blood mononuclear cells, obtained in the second trimester of pregnancy. The receptors derive from a female donor with multiple sclerosis, enrolled in a pregnancy study.

V usage is TRBV7-9 and J usage is TRBJ1-6; D unclear. The ends were cut back, 6 bases at V and 2 bases at J, with 8 bases in the middle. Germline values: CDR1 SEHNR, CDR2 FQNEAQ (reference sequence). This CDR3 is built from 14 residues. CDR3 bases: TGTGCCAGCAGTGCGGGCCCCTATAATTCACCCCTCCACTTT. It yields the protein CASSAGPYNSPLHF.

This chain connects TRBV11-1 to TRBJ2-3; 11 bases are a match to TRBD2. Germline-derived CDR1 and CDR2 are SGHAT and FQDESV (reference sequence). With V trimmed by 5 bases and J by 5 bases, 12 bases remained unmatched. There are 17 residues in the CDR3. The CDR3 DNA reads as TGTGCCAGCAGCGGACCAACTAGCGGGAGACGGAGAGATACGCAGTATTTT. Translation gives CASSGPTSGRRRDTQYF.

Written as DNA, the CDR3 is TGTGCCAGCGGGGAGGATAACTATGGCTACACCTTC. This translates into CASGEDNYGYTF. This rearrangement joins TRBV13 to TRBJ1-2; D is uncertain. The V end lost 8 bases, the J end lost 1 base, and 8 bases lay between the germline ends. The CDR3 covers 12 residues. Germline loops: CDR1 PRHDT, CDR2 FYEKMQ (reference sequence). The whole variable domain, filled in from reference TRBV13 and TRBJ1-2, reads AAGVIQSPRHLIKEKRETATLKCYPIPRHDTVYWYQQGPGQDPQFLISFYEKMQSDKGSIPDRFSAQQFSDYHSELNMSSLELGDSALYFCASGEDNYGYTFGSGTRLTVV.

This clone was counted between two and nine times. The chain recombines TRBV5-1 with TRBJ1-2; maybe TRBD1 (5 bases). The CDR3 consists of 14 residues. The V and J ends lost 3 bases and 0 bases respectively, with 9 bases between them. The germline CDR1 and CDR2 sequences are SGHRS and YFSETQ. CDR3 protein: CASSSTGANYGYTF. The CDR3 DNA sequence: TGCGCCAGCAGCTCAACAGGAGCTAACTATGGCTACACCTTC.

J is TRBJ2-3 and V is TRBV19; tentative D call: TRBD1 (5 bases). The V gene's germline CDR1 is LNHDA and CDR2 SQIVND (reference sequence). The V gene lost 7 bases and the J gene lost 4 bases, with 12 bases spanning the gap. The CDR3 is made up of 13 amino acids. In DNA form, the CDR3 reads TGTGCCAGTAACATTGTAGGGGCAGATACGCAGTATTTT. It codes for CASNIVGADTQYF.

The chain recombines TRBV4-3 with TRBJ2-5; 8 bases match TRBD2. The germline V gene has CDR1 LGHNA and CDR2 YSLEER. The CDR3 loop spans 15 amino acids. V gave up 3 bases and J gave up 0 bases; unmatched junction bases: 3. CDR3 region: CASSQLRGDQETQYF. CDR3 bases: TGCGCCAGCAGCCAGCTGCGGGGGGACCAAGAGACCCAGTACTTC.

This chain links TRBV2 with TRBJ2-2, with 8 bases fitting TRBD1. J was trimmed by 3 bases and V by 7 bases; bases with no gene match: 13. Germline CDR1 is SNHLY and CDR2 is FYNNEI. The CDR3 length is 17 residues. The CDR3 coding sequence is TGTGCCAGCACCGAAATTGTCGAACAGGGGGACACCGGGGAGCTGTTTTTT. As protein: CASTEIVEQGDTGELFF. Filled out from reference TRBV2 and TRBJ2-2, the complete variable domain reads EPEVTQTPSHQVTQMGQEVILRCVPISNHLYFYWYRQILGQKVEFLVSFYNNEISEKSEIFDDQFSVERPDGSNFTLKIRSTKLEDSAMYFCASTEIVEQGDTGELFFGEGSRLTVL.

The chain uses TRBV11-2 and TRBJ2-7; 11 nucleotides match TRBD2. The germline gives CDR1 SGHAT, CDR2 FQNNGV. The length of the CDR3 is 15 residues. V gave up 5 bases and J gave up 2 bases; unmatched junction bases: 5. The CDR3 reads CASSPASGGPYEQYF. For the CDR3, the DNA is TGTGCCAGCAGCCCCGCTAGCGGGGGGCCCTACGAGCAGTACTTC. Filled out from reference TRBV11-2 and TRBJ2-7, the complete variable domain reads EAGVAQSPRYKIIEKRQSVAFWCNPISGHATLYWYQQILGQGPKLLIQFQNNGVVDDSQLPKDRFSAERLKGVDSTLKIQPAKLEDSAVYLCASSPASGGPYEQYFGPGTRLTVT.

The CDR3 spells CASSETGLAGFSEQFF. The CDR3 bases are TGTGCCAGCAGTGAGACCGGACTAGCGGGGTTCAGTGAGCAGTTCTTC. This chain links TRBV6-4 with TRBJ2-1; 12 nucleotides line up with TRBD2. The CDR3 has 16 residues. With V trimmed by 3 bases and J by 9 bases, 9 bases remained unmatched. From germline, CDR1 is MRHNA and CDR2 SNTAGT.

V and J are TRBV28 and TRBJ2-5, with a weak D call TRBD1 (6 bases). This CDR3 has 15 amino acids. Trimming left V 10 bases short and J 0 bases short, with 18 bases between. In germline, CDR1 is MDHEN, CDR2 SYDVKM. The CDR3 DNA follows: TGTGCCAACAGCAAGAGGACAGCCTACCAAGAGACCCAGTACTTC. Amino acids: CANSKRTAYQETQYF.

This clone was counted a single time. The chain combines TRBV27 with TRBJ1-1; D is undetermined. The CDR3 runs to 17 residues. The V and J ends lost 1 base and 5 bases respectively, with 20 bases between them. Germline CDR1 is MNHEY and CDR2 is SMNVEV (reference sequence). The CDR3 loop is CASSLCLGVVVETEAFF. CDR3 DNA sequence: TGTGCCAGCAGTTTATGTCTGGGCGTAGTGGTGGAAACTGAAGCTTTCTTT.

The DNA for the CDR3 is TGTGCCAGCAGCCTCCCCCGGCGGGCAGCCGGCGCGAACACCGGGGAGCTGTTTTTT. Translated, it gives CASSLPRRAAGANTGELFF. The rearrangement links TRBV7-2 to TRBJ2-2, with D possibly being TRBD2 (5 bases). Germline CDR1 is SGHTA and CDR2 is FQGNSA. The CDR3 contains 19 residues. V lost 5 bases, J lost 0 bases, and 22 bases lay in between.

The V and J genes are TRBV28 and TRBJ2-7; D is undetermined. V lost 7 bases and J 4 bases, leaving 8 bases between the germline ends. This CDR3 has 11 residues. Germline V CDR1 and CDR2: MDHEN, SYDVKM. CDR3 sequence: CASTYSYEQYF. The CDR3 DNA sequence: TGTGCCAGCACCTACAGTTACGAGCAGTACTTC.

The chain uses TRBV7-2 and TRBJ2-2; 8 bases align to TRBD1. In germline, CDR1 is SGHTA, CDR2 FQGNSA. The CDR3 consists of 15 residues. The J segment lost 3 bases and the V segment lost 3 bases, leaving 3 bases of the junction unmatched. CDR3 sequence (DNA): TGTGCCAGCAGCTTGGGCAGGGGGCACACCGGGGAGCTGTTTTTT. Translating gives CASSLGRGHTGELFF.

This clone was seen only once. The V gene is TRBV7-9, the J gene TRBJ2-5; D unresolved. The ends were cut back, 5 bases at V and 5 bases at J, with 15 bases in the middle. This CDR3 region has 14 residues. The germline gives CDR1 SEHNR, CDR2 FQNEAQ (reference sequence). The CDR3 nucleotides read TGTGCCAGCAGCCCCCTTATCCAGGATGAGACCCAGTACTTC. Amino acids: CASSPLIQDETQYF.

CDR3 sequence (DNA): TGTGCCAGCAGTCCTAGACAGGGGTTGGTATTGGAAAAACTGTTTTTT. It translates to CASSPRQGLVLEKLFF. The V and J genes are TRBV9 and TRBJ1-4, with TRBD1 identical over 8 bases. CDR1 and CDR2 from the germline V gene are SGDLS and YYNGEE. The CDR3 runs to 16 residues. Losses at the gene ends were 5 bases for V and 8 bases for J; bases not matched to a gene: 14.

This clone appeared a few times. DNA for the CDR3: TGTGCCAGCAGTGTCCGGACTAGCGGGGGGGCGGATACGCAGTATTTT. Its protein product is CASSVRTSGGADTQYF. The rearrangement uses TRBV6-4 and TRBJ2-3; 15 bases fit TRBD2. Trimming cost V 4 bases and J 6 bases; bases outside gene matches: 5. The CDR3 loop spans 16 amino acids. The germline gives CDR1 MRHNA, CDR2 SNTAGT.

The chain employs TRBV29-1 and TRBJ2-7; 7 bases match TRBD2. V lost 4 bases to trimming and J lost 2 bases; unmatched junction nucleotides: 5. The CDR3 runs to 13 residues. Germline assignment: CDR1 SQVTM and CDR2 ANQGSEA. CDR3 in DNA: TGCAGCGTTGGGGGAGGGACGGCCTACGAGCAGTACTTC. Residues: CSVGGGTAYEQYF.

The chain is built from TRBV27 and TRBJ1-2; 8 bases agree with TRBD1. The CDR3 totals 12 residues. From germline, CDR1 is MNHEY and CDR2 SMNVEV (reference sequence). V was clipped by 9 bases and J by 7 bases; unmatched bases: 7. The CDR3 bases are TGTGCCAGAGACAGGGGAAAGGGTGGCTACACCTTC. Translated: CARDRGKGGYTF.

The chain has TRBV5-5 and TRBJ1-1; no clear D. CDR3 size: 13 residues. Germline V lookup: CDR1 SGHKS, CDR2 YYEKEE (reference sequence). Trimming left V 6 bases short and J 0 bases short, with 9 bases between. Here the CDR3 reads CASTWLMNTEAFF. The CDR3 bases are TGTGCCAGCACGTGGCTCATGAACACTGAAGCTTTCTTT. Looking up the rest from reference TRBV5-5 and TRBJ1-1 gives the full variable domain: DAGVTQSPTHLIKTRGQQVTLRCSPISGHKSVSWYQQVLGQGPQFIFQYYEKEERGRGNFPDRFSARQFPNYSSELNVNALLLGDSALYLCASTWLMNTEAFFGQGTRLTVV.

V gene TRBV7-8 combines with J gene TRBJ1-2; perhaps TRBD1 as D (6 bases). CDR1 SGHVS and CDR2 FQNEAQ come from the germline V gene. Deletions cut 1 base from V and 4 bases from J, with 16 bases between. This CDR3 is 16 amino acids long. As DNA, the CDR3 is TGTGCCAGCAGCTTAGAGGTGGGGGGGGGCTTCTATGGCTACACCTTC. Amino acids: CASSLEVGGGFYGYTF. Together with reference TRBV7-8 and TRBJ1-2, the CDR3 gives the full variable domain: GAGVSQSPRYKVAKRGQDVALRCDPISGHVSLFWYQQALGQGPEFLTYFQNEAQLDKSGLPSDRFFAERPEGSVSTLKIQRTQQEDSAVYLCASSLEVGGGFYGYTFGSGTRLTVV.

The table lists this clone with a count of one. The V and J genes are TRBV7-2 and TRBJ2-1, with D possibly matching TRBD2 (5 bases). The CDR3 runs to 15 residues. The germline V and J ends were trimmed by 0 bases and 9 bases, with 15 bases remaining between them. CDR1 is SGHTA, CDR2 FQGNSA, per germline. The CDR3 nucleotides are TGTGCCAGCAGCTTAGCGGGGTGGAGGCGGAGTGAGCAGTTCTTC. It encodes CASSLAGWRRSEQFF.

The genes are TRBV4-2 and TRBJ1-1; perhaps TRBD1 as D (6 bases). The germline V gene has CDR1 LGHNA and CDR2 YNFKEQ. The CDR3 consists of 17 residues. Trimming took 4 bases from V and 6 from J, leaving 24 bases between them. The CDR3 protein is CASSPIEGGMVSAEAFF. CDR3 DNA sequence: TGTGCCAGCAGCCCCATTGAAGGGGGAATGGTGAGCGCTGAAGCTTTCTTT.

The chain employs TRBV11-2 and TRBJ1-2, with D perhaps TRBD1 (6 bases). This CDR3 region has 19 residues. Per the germline V gene, CDR1 is SGHAT and CDR2 is FQNNGV. V shed 4 bases and J shed 3 bases, with 27 bases lying between them. CDR3 amino acids: CASSSQKGGAGRGDYGYTF. CDR3 sequence (DNA): TGTGCCAGCAGCTCCCAAAAGGGGGGGGCAGGGCGTGGGGACTATGGCTACACCTTC.

In this sample, this clone turned up a few times. CDR3 in amino acids: CASSAGGQGADTQYF. The CDR3 DNA reads TGTGCCAGCAGTGCAGGTGGACAGGGGGCCGATACGCAGTATTTT. The rearrangement links TRBV6-4 to TRBJ2-3; the match to TRBD1 covers 11 bases. This CDR3 has 15 amino acids. Germline-derived CDR1 and CDR2 are MRHNA and SNTAGT. V lost 4 bases to trimming and J lost 6 bases; unmatched junction nucleotides: 6.

This rearrangement joins TRBV27 to TRBJ2-2; tentative D call: TRBD1 (5 bases). Germline V lookup: CDR1 MNHEY, CDR2 SMNVEV (reference sequence). This CDR3 contains 17 residues. V was trimmed by 6 bases and J by 2 bases, leaving 19 bases between them. In nucleotides, the CDR3 is TGTGCCAGCAGCGACAGACTTAACCCTTCAAACACCGGGGAGCTGTTTTTT. The encoded protein is CASSDRLNPSNTGELFF.

This clone was detected only once. The V call is TRBV2, the J call TRBJ2-3; D is uncertain. The CDR3 is made up of 12 amino acids. The germline V and J ends were trimmed by 8 bases and 6 bases, with 12 bases remaining between them. CDR1 and CDR2 (germline): SNHLY, FYNNEI. CDR3 nucleotide sequence: TGTGCCAGCCGCGAGGCGTTCGATACGCAGTATTTT. Translation gives CASREAFDTQYF.

V usage is TRBV28 and J usage is TRBJ1-5; tentative D call: TRBD1 (6 bases). Trimming took off 11 bases at V and 5 bases at J, with 10 bases between the two ends. Germline V gene sequence: CDR1 MDHEN, CDR2 SYDVKM. The CDR3 consists of 11 residues. Here the CDR3 reads CASGVYQPQHF. The DNA of the CDR3 is TGTGCCTCAGGGGTATATCAGCCCCAGCATTTT.

Relative to its sample, this clone is medium-sized. This sample includes further DNA sequences coding for the same CDR3. The chain is built from TRBV6-1 and TRBJ2-5, with 12 bases fitting TRBD2. V trimming: 2 bases; J trimming: 2 bases; junction bases outside the gene matches: 0. The V gene's germline CDR1 is MNHNS and CDR2 SASEGT. This CDR3 comprises 15 residues. CDR3 residues: CASSELAGGQETQYF. The CDR3 DNA is TGTGCCAGCAGTGAACTAGCGGGGGGGCAAGAGACCCAGTACTTC.